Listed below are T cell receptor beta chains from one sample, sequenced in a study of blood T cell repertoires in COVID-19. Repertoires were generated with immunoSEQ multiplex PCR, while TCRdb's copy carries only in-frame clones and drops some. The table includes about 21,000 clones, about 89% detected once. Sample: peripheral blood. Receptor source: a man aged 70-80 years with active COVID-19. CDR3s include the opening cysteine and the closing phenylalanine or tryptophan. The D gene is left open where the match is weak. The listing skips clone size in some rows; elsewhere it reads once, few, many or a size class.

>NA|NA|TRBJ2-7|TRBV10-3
TGTGCCATCAGTGATAAGTTGGCTCGCGAGCAGTACTTC
CAISDKLAREQYF
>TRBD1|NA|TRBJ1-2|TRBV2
TGTGCCAGCAGTCGGACAGGGGGCGACTATGGCTACACCTTC
CASSRTGGDYGYTF
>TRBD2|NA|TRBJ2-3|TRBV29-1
TGCAGCGTTGCTTTAGCGGGAGGCCCAGATACGCAGTATTTT
CSVALAGGPDTQYF
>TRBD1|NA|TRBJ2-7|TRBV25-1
TGTGCCAGCAGTGGGACAGGGTCTTCCTACGAGCAGTACTTC
CASSGTGSSYEQYF
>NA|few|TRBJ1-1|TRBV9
TGTGCCAGCAGCGAAGGAATGACAACTGAAGCTTTCTTT
CASSEGMTTEAFF
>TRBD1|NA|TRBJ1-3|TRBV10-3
TGTGCCATCAGAGGGACAGGGAGTCCCTCTGGAAACACCATATATTTT
CAIRGTGSPSGNTIYF
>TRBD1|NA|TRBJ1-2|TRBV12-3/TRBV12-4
TGTGCCAGCAGAGCAGGGGGTGACTATGGCTACACCTTC
CASRAGGDYGYTF
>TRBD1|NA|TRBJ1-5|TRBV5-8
TGTGCCAGCAGCGGAGGGACAGCAAGCAATCAGCCCCAGCATTTT
CASSGGTASNQPQHF
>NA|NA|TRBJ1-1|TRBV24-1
TGTGCCACCAGTTGGTTGGATGGACTGGGCCCCGCTTTCTTT
CATSWLDGLGPAFF
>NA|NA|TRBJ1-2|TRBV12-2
TGTGCAAGTCGCTTAGCGCCACAGGCGCACCGGGGACTCACCTTC
CASRLAPQAHRGLTF
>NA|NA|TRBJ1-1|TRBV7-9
TGTGCCAGCAGCTCGCCTGAGTACACTGAAGCTTTCTTT
CASSSPEYTEAFF
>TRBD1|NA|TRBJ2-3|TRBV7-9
TGTGCCAGCAGATTTCCCGACAGGGGGGTAGATACGCAGTATTTT
CASRFPDRGVDTQYF
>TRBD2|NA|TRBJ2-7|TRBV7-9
TGTGCCAGCAGCTTAAACCGACGAAGCGGGAGAAACGAGCAGTACTTC
CASSLNRRSGRNEQYF
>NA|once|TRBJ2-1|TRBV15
TGTGCCACCAGCAGAGCCAGGGTCAATGAGCAGTTCTTC
CATSRARVNEQFF
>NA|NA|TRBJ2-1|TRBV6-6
TGTGCCAGCAGTTACTCTCGTAATGAGCAGTTCTTC
CASSYSRNEQFF
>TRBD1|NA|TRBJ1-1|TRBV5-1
TGCGCCAGCAGCTTGGGGACAGGGACCACTGAAGCTTTCTTT
CASSLGTGTTEAFF
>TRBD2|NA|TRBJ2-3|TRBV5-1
TGCGCCAGCAGCTTGAGGACTAGCGGGAGCACAGATACGCAGTATTTT
CASSLRTSGSTDTQYF
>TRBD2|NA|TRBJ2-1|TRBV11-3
TGTGCCAGCAGCTTGGGACTAGCGGGTGGAAATGAGCAGTTCTTC
CASSLGLAGGNEQFF
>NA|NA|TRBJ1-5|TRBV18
TGTGCCAGCTCACGGAACGTCAGGTCACCAGGTAGTCAGCCCCAGCATTTT
CASSRNVRSPGSQPQHF
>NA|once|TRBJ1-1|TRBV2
TGTGCCAGCAGTGCCCGAGGGACACCGAACACTGAAGCTTTCTTT
CASSARGTPNTEAFF
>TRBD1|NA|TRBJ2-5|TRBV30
TGTGCCTTCCGCGACAGGGGGCGAGTCTGGGAGACCCAGTACTTC
CAFRDRGRVWETQYF
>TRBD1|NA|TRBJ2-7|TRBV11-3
TGTGCCAGCAGCTCGGGACAGGGGGCTTTTATCCAGTACTTC
CASSSGQGAFIQYF
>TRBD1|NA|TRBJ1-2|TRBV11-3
TGTGCCAGCAGCTTAGATCTAAGGACAGGGAGGAGCTATGGCTACACCTTC
CASSLDLRTGRSYGYTF
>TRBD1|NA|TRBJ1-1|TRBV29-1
TGCAGCGTCGCAGGGGGGAACACTGAAGCTTTCTTT
CSVAGGNTEAFF
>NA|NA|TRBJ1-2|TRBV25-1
TGTGCCAGCAGTGACGGGGGAACCCTCAAATACTACACCTTC
CASSDGGTLKYYTF
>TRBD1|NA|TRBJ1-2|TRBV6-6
TGTGCCAGCAGTTTGGCCCGTGGACAGGACTATGGCTACACCTTC
CASSLARGQDYGYTF
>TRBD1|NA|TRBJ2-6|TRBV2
TGTGCCAGCATCTCAGGACAGGGGGCTTCTGGGGCCAACGTCCTGACTTTC
CASISGQGASGANVLTF
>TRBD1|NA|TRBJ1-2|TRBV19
TGTGCCAGTAGTATAACAGGGGGCGCGGGAGGCTACACCTTC
CASSITGGAGGYTF
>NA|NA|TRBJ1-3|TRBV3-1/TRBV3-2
TGTGCCAGCAGCCAACCCCGGTACTCTGGAAACACCATATATTTT
CASSQPRYSGNTIYF
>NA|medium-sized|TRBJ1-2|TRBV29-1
TGCAGCGTTGTTGGCGAGACAGCCCACGGCTACACCTTC
CSVVGETAHGYTF
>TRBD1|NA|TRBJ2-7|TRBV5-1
TGCGCCAGCAGCTTACGACAGGGGACCTACGAGCAGTACTTC
CASSLRQGTYEQYF
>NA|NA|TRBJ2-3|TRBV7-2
TGTGCCAGCAGCTTAATCCAGACAGATACGCAGTATTTT
CASSLIQTDTQYF
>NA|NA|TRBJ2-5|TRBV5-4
TGTGCCAGCAGCCTGGGACTGGAGACCCAGTACTTC
CASSLGLETQYF
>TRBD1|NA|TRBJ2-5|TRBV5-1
TGCGCCAGCAGATCGGACAGGGGGCAGGGAGAGACCCAGTACTTC
CASRSDRGQGETQYF
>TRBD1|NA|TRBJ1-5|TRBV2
TGTGCCAGCAGTTTCAGAACAGGGGGCAATCAGCCCCAGCATTTT
CASSFRTGGNQPQHF
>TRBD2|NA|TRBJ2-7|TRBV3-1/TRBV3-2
TGTGCCAGCAGTCCGTGGACTAGCGGGGGCTCCTACGAGCAGTACTTC
CASSPWTSGGSYEQYF
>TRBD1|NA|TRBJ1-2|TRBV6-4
TGTGCCAGCAGTGAGGAAGGGGGCAGTGGGAGCTACACCTTC
CASSEEGGSGSYTF
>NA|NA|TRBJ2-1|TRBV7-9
TGTGCCAGCAGCACCCGGGACTTGCTCAATGAGCAGTTCTTC
CASSTRDLLNEQFF
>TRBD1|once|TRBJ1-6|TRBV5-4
TGTGCCAGCAGCTTGACGACAGGGAGTTCACCCCTCCACTTT
CASSLTTGSSPLHF
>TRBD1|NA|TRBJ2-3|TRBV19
TGTGCCAGTAGTCCCTGGGACAGGGGGCGTCGGACAGATACGCAGTATTTT
CASSPWDRGRRTDTQYF
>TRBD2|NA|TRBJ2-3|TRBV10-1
TGCGCCAGCAGCGGAGCGGGGGACGGGCCGCGCACAGATACGCAGTATTTT
CASSGAGDGPRTDTQYF
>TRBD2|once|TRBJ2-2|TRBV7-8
TGTGCCAGCAGCTTAGGCGGGGGAGACTGGACCGGGGAGCTGTTTTTT
CASSLGGGDWTGELFF
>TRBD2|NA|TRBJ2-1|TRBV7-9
TGTGCCAGCAGTCTGACTAGCTATGAGCAGTTCTTC
CASSLTSYEQFF
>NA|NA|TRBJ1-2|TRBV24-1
TGTGCCACCAGTGGTACCGGGACAAAGACTAACTATGGCTACACCTTC
CATSGTGTKTNYGYTF
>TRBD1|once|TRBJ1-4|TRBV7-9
TGTGCCAGCAGTCCGGACAGGTTAGGTGAAAAACTGTTTTTT
CASSPDRLGEKLFF
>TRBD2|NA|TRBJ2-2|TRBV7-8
TGTGCCAGCCGGACTAGCGGAGCAAACACCGGGGAGCTGTTTTTT
CASRTSGANTGELFF
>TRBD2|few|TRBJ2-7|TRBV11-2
TGTGCCAGCAGCTACAGCGCGACTAGCGGGACATGGGGTGACGAGCAGTACTTC
CASSYSATSGTWGDEQYF
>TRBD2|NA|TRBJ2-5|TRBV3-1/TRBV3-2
TGTGCCAGCAGCCAGAGCGGGGGGGGGCGAGAGACCCAGTACTTC
CASSQSGGGRETQYF
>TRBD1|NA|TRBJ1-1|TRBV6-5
TGTGCCAGCAGCCCCGGGACAGTTGAAGCTTTCTTT
CASSPGTVEAFF
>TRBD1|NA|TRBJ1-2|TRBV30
TGTGCCTGGCGGGGACAGGGAGGGATTAGCTACACCTTC
CAWRGQGGISYTF
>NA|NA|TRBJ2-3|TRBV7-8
TGTGCCAGCAGCTTAAGAGGGGGGGACACAGATACGCAGTATTTT
CASSLRGGDTDTQYF